This entry lists 20 T cell receptor beta chains sequenced from one sample in a study of T cells expressing NK-cell markers. TCRdb reprocessed the 5' RACE reads, keeping one entry per CDR3 protein, no DNA. This sample contains a few hundred thousand distinct CDR3 sequences. Material: blood T cells: a sorted CD56 or NKG2C T cell subset, CD4+ or CD8+ T cells, or bulk PBMC T cells (not recorded which). The receptors come from a woman in her fifties or sixties in good health.

The V call is TRBV24-1, the J call TRBJ2-1; TCRdb calls TRBD1, which cannot be checked without DNA. The CDR3 has 19 residues. Looked up from germline, CDR1 is KGHDR and CDR2 is SFDVKD. Here the CDR3 reads CATSDLGTGPTGVYNEQFF.

The V gene is TRBV30, the J gene TRBJ1-1; TCRdb lists TRBD1, though no DNA is available to test this call. CDR1 is GTSNPN, CDR2 SVGIG, per germline (reference sequence). This CDR3 spans 12 amino acids. The CDR3 loop reads CALTGRNTEAFF.

The chain combines TRBV2 with TRBJ2-7. CDR3 length: 14 residues. Germline CDR1 SNHLY, CDR2 FYNNEI. This CDR3 reads CASTKAGVAYEQYF.

The chain is built from TRBV7-2 and TRBJ2-1; TCRdb calls TRBD2, which cannot be checked without DNA. Germline V gene lookup returns CDR1 SGHTA and CDR2 FQGNSA. The CDR3 is 13 amino acids. The chain's CDR3 is CASSSIYSGAQFF.

The chain carries TRBV4-1 and TRBJ1-1. The CDR3 is made up of 15 amino acids. The germline V gene has CDR1 MGHRA and CDR2 YSYEKL. CDR3 protein: CASSQERWSNTEAFF.

V usage is TRBV24-1 and J usage is TRBJ2-3; the TRBD2 assignment by TCRdb is unverifiable without DNA. Germline assignment: CDR1 KGHDR and CDR2 SFDVKD. The CDR3 loop spans 16 amino acids. The CDR3 sequence is CATSDHLAGYTDTQYF.

The rearrangement joins TRBV20-1 to TRBJ2-7. CDR1 is DFQATT and CDR2 is SNEGSKA in the germline V gene (reference sequence). The CDR3 length is 12 residues. The CDR3 loop reads CSARDGGWEQYF.

The V call is TRBV10-2, the J call TRBJ1-5; without DNA, the TCRdb call of TRBD1 cannot be checked. CDR1 and CDR2 (germline): WSHSY, SAAADI. This CDR3 has 15 residues. The CDR3 loop reads CASSDYGQGEWPQHF.

V and J are TRBV4-1 and TRBJ2-2; lacking DNA, the TRBD1 call made by TCRdb goes unchecked. Germline CDR1 and CDR2: MGHRA and YSYEKL. CDR3 length: 16 residues. The chain's CDR3 is CASSQDQATATGELFF.

The chain has TRBV5-1 and TRBJ1-5; TCRdb's D gene call, TRBD1, goes unchecked for lack of DNA. Germline CDR1 is SGHRS and CDR2 is YFSETQ. The CDR3 has 15 amino acids. CDR3 amino acids: CASSLGNTGNQPQHF.

The chain recombines TRBV6-6 with TRBJ2-7; TCRdb outputs TRBD2, but without DNA this stays unchecked. The CDR3 runs 14 residues. Germline CDR1 is MNHNY and CDR2 is SVGAGI (reference sequence). CDR3 amino acids: CASSYRPLAAKQYF.

The chain carries TRBV18 and TRBJ2-5; TCRdb's D gene call, TRBD1, goes unchecked for lack of DNA. Per germline, CDR1 KGHSH and CDR2 LQKENI. The CDR3 is 14 residues long. This chain's CDR3 is CASSPGAAVETQYF.

The chain has TRBV30 and TRBJ2-5; as DNA is missing, the TRBD2 call by TCRdb cannot be tested. CDR1 GTSNPN and CDR2 SVGIG come from the germline V gene (reference sequence). The CDR3 is 14 amino acids. CDR3 in amino acids: CAWSAVAGVETQYF.

The J gene is TRBJ2-7, the V gene TRBV15; TCRdb lists TRBD1, though no DNA is available to test this call. The germline V gene has CDR1 LNHNV and CDR2 YYDKDF (reference sequence). The CDR3 runs to 14 residues. The CDR3 loop reads CATRERDTTYEQYF. Complete variable domain (other parts from reference TRBV15 and TRBJ2-7): DAMVIQNPRYQVTQFGKPVTLSCSQTLNHNVMYWYQQKSSQAPKLLFHYYDKDFNNEADTPDNFQSRRPNTSFCFLDIRSPGLGDTAMYLCATRERDTTYEQYFGPGTRLTVT.

V gene TRBV27 combines with J gene TRBJ1-1; TCRdb gives TRBD1 as the D gene, but with no DNA this cannot be confirmed. Per the germline V gene, CDR1 is MNHEY and CDR2 is SMNVEV (reference sequence). There are 14 residues in the CDR3. CDR3 protein: CASRVTDPNTEAFF.

The chain has TRBV5-1 and TRBJ2-1; TCRdb reports TRBD2, a call that lacks DNA to check it against. The CDR3 spans 14 residues. Germline CDR1 reads SGHRS; CDR2 reads YFSETQ. The CDR3 region is CASSRAAGGNEQFF.

This chain joins TRBV10-3 and TRBJ2-5. The germline V gene has CDR1 ENHRY and CDR2 SYGVKD. The CDR3 extends over 12 amino acids. The CDR3: CAISDVRETQYF.

V is TRBV3-1 and J is TRBJ2-7; there is no DNA to check the TCRdb D call of TRBD2. The germline CDR1 and CDR2 sequences are LGHDT and YNNKEL (reference sequence). This CDR3 comprises 13 residues. The CDR3 sequence: CASRLAGDDEQYF.

The genes are TRBV11-2 and TRBJ2-2; no DNA is available, so the TRBD2 call from TCRdb remains unchecked. Germline-derived CDR1 and CDR2 are SGHAT and FQNNGV. The CDR3 length is 16 residues. The CDR3 here is CASRGLAGSNTGELFF.

This chain links TRBV7-8 with TRBJ1-4. The CDR3 has 16 amino acids. Germline V gene sequence: CDR1 SGHVS, CDR2 FQNEAQ. CDR3 residues: CASSSIRGAYVEKLFF.